This is a list of T cell receptor beta chains from one sample in a study of neurological immune-mediated disorders. TCRdb passed the 5' RACE reads through MiXCR, listing each CDR3 protein once. Of over 13,000 distinct CDR3 sequences in the sample, approximately 7.7% were seen once. The material sequenced was CD8+ T cells from blood. The receptors were sampled from a woman aged 40 to 50 in good health. CDR3s include the opening cysteine and the closing phenylalanine or tryptophan. The D gene is left open where the match is weak. Clone sizes are given selectively: once, few, many, or a class where the clone is expanded.

d_gene: TRBD1
abundance: many
v_gene: TRBV12-3/TRBV12-4
j_gene: TRBJ2-3
CDR3nt: TGTGCCAGCAGTTCACAGGGGGCCGCAGATACGCAGTATTTT
CDR3aa: CASSSQGAADTQYF

d_gene: .
abundance: many
v_gene: TRBV27
j_gene: TRBJ1-5
CDR3nt: TGTGCCAGCAGTTTATCAATGGGGGCCAAGCCCCAGCATTTT
CDR3aa: CASSLSMGAKPQHF

d_gene: .
abundance: many
v_gene: TRBV4-2
j_gene: TRBJ2-2
CDR3nt: TGTGCCAGCAGCCAATCCGAAATGGCCGGGGAGCTGTTTTTT
CDR3aa: CASSQSEMAGELFF

d_gene: .
abundance: .
v_gene: TRBV29-1
j_gene: TRBJ2-7
CDR3nt: TGCAGCGTTGTACGACTAGGGTCCTACGAGCAGTACTTC
CDR3aa: CSVVRLGSYEQYF

d_gene: .
abundance: many
v_gene: TRBV5-1
j_gene: TRBJ1-6
CDR3nt: TGCGCCAGCAGCTTGGCCCCGGGCTTTCTCAGTCCCCGCAATTCACCCCTCCACTTT
CDR3aa: CASSLAPGFLSPRNSPLHF

d_gene: .
abundance: many
v_gene: TRBV7-8
j_gene: TRBJ1-1
CDR3nt: TGTGCCAGCAGCTTAGGGGGAGGGGAAGCTTTCTTT
CDR3aa: CASSLGGGEAFF

d_gene: .
abundance: many
v_gene: TRBV6-4
j_gene: TRBJ2-2
CDR3nt: TGTGCCAGCAGTGACACCTTGGGATTCGGGGAGCTGTTTTTT
CDR3aa: CASSDTLGFGELFF

d_gene: .
abundance: many
v_gene: TRBV7-2
j_gene: TRBJ2-7
CDR3nt: TGTGCCAGCAGCCCCACCATGCGAGCGGTAGGGGCCCGAATACACTTC
CDR3aa: CASSPTMRAVGARIHF

d_gene: .
abundance: many
v_gene: TRBV29-1
j_gene: TRBJ2-1
CDR3nt: TGCAGCGTTGATTCTCCATCCTCGAGGGAGCAGTTCTTC
CDR3aa: CSVDSPSSREQFF

d_gene: .
abundance: many
v_gene: TRBV7-2
j_gene: TRBJ2-1
CDR3nt: TGTGCCAGCAACTGGAGGTCGAGCTCCTACAATGAGCAGTTCTTC
CDR3aa: CASNWRSSSYNEQFF

d_gene: TRBD1
abundance: many
v_gene: TRBV28
j_gene: TRBJ2-7
CDR3nt: TGTGCCAGCAGTAGAAACAGGGGGAGCTACGAGCAGTACTTC
CDR3aa: CASSRNRGSYEQYF

d_gene: .
abundance: many
v_gene: TRBV7-9
j_gene: TRBJ2-7
CDR3nt: TGTGCCAGCAGCCGCACCTACGGGAGTCGAATTTACGAGCAGTACTTC
CDR3aa: CASSRTYGSRIYEQYF

d_gene: .
abundance: many
v_gene: TRBV4-1
j_gene: TRBJ2-1
CDR3nt: TGCGCCAGCAGCCAAGGAGCTTGGGCCTCCTACAATGAGCAGTTCTTC
CDR3aa: CASSQGAWASYNEQFF

d_gene: .
abundance: many
v_gene: TRBV27
j_gene: TRBJ2-3
CDR3nt: TGTGCCAGCAGTTTACTAGCACCAACTAGCACAGATACGCAGTATTTT
CDR3aa: CASSLLAPTSTDTQYF

d_gene: TRBD1
abundance: many
v_gene: TRBV20-1
j_gene: TRBJ1-2
CDR3nt: TGCAGTGCTAGAGAAGAAGGGGGCTCGGGGGGCTACACCTTC
CDR3aa: CSAREEGGSGGYTF

d_gene: .
abundance: many
v_gene: TRBV5-1
j_gene: TRBJ1-2
CDR3nt: TGCGCCAGCAGCACCTGGACTGGAGCTAACTATGGCTACACCTTC
CDR3aa: CASSTWTGANYGYTF

d_gene: TRBD2
abundance: many
v_gene: TRBV4-2
j_gene: TRBJ2-5
CDR3nt: TGTGCCAGCAGCCAAGTTACTAGCGGGAGGGCCCAGTACTTC
CDR3aa: CASSQVTSGRAQYF

d_gene: .
abundance: many
v_gene: TRBV7-9
j_gene: TRBJ2-4
CDR3nt: TGTGCCAGCAGCTTACAGGCTAACATTCAGTACTTC
CDR3aa: CASSLQANIQYF

d_gene: .
abundance: many
v_gene: TRBV7-9
j_gene: TRBJ1-1
CDR3nt: TGTGCCAGCAGCTTAGCTATGGGACCGAACACTGAAGCTTTCTTT
CDR3aa: CASSLAMGPNTEAFF

d_gene: TRBD1
abundance: many
v_gene: TRBV15
j_gene: TRBJ2-7
CDR3nt: TGTGCCACCAGACTCCCGGGACAGAACTACGAGCAGTACTTC
CDR3aa: CATRLPGQNYEQYF

d_gene: TRBD2
abundance: many
v_gene: TRBV12-3/TRBV12-4
j_gene: TRBJ2-2
CDR3nt: TGTGCCAGCAGTACGGAGATAGGAGTGTGGACTAGCGGAACTAACACCGGGGAGCTGTTTTTT
CDR3aa: CASSTEIGVWTSGTNTGELFF

d_gene: TRBD2
abundance: many
v_gene: TRBV3-1
j_gene: TRBJ2-1
CDR3nt: TGTGCCAGCAGTCCTGGACTAGCGGGCCCTATCGAACATGGCTACAATGAGCAGTTCTTC
CDR3aa: CASSPGLAGPIEHGYNEQFF

d_gene: .
abundance: many
v_gene: TRBV5-6
j_gene: TRBJ2-1
CDR3nt: TGTGCCAGCAGCTTGCGGGTAGCGTCAAGTTGGTATGAGCAGTTCTTC
CDR3aa: CASSLRVASSWYEQFF

d_gene: TRBD1
abundance: .
v_gene: TRBV28
j_gene: TRBJ2-7
CDR3nt: TGTGCCAGCAGTCCGGGACAGGGAAGGTACGAGCAGTACTTC
CDR3aa: CASSPGQGRYEQYF

d_gene: TRBD2
abundance: many
v_gene: TRBV5-1
j_gene: TRBJ2-5
CDR3nt: TGCGCCAGCAGCTTTATTAGCGGGGGGGATCAAGAGACCCAGTACTTC
CDR3aa: CASSFISGGDQETQYF

d_gene: .
abundance: many
v_gene: TRBV27
j_gene: TRBJ2-7
CDR3nt: TGTGCCAGCAGTCCCGGAGGGAGCTGGGGCGAGCAGTACTTC
CDR3aa: CASSPGGSWGEQYF

d_gene: .
abundance: .
v_gene: TRBV24-1
j_gene: TRBJ1-1
CDR3nt: TGTGCCACCAGTGATTCGGGCCAGAACACTGAAGCTTTCTTT
CDR3aa: CATSDSGQNTEAFF

d_gene: TRBD2
abundance: many
v_gene: TRBV5-1
j_gene: TRBJ2-3
CDR3nt: TGCGCCAGCAGCCAACCCGGACTAGCGGGGGCGGGAGATACGCAGTATTTT
CDR3aa: CASSQPGLAGAGDTQYF

d_gene: .
abundance: many
v_gene: TRBV2
j_gene: TRBJ2-3
CDR3nt: TGTGCCAGCAGTGAAGCCGATGTTCATTACACAGATACGCAGTATTTT
CDR3aa: CASSEADVHYTDTQYF

d_gene: .
abundance: many
v_gene: TRBV27
j_gene: TRBJ2-1
CDR3nt: TGTGCCAGCAGTTTCCGCGCTGGTAGTGAGCAGTTCTTC
CDR3aa: CASSFRAGSEQFF

d_gene: .
abundance: many
v_gene: TRBV4-1
j_gene: TRBJ2-1
CDR3nt: TGCGCCAGCAGCCAGGGATTAGCACGTGAGCAGTTCTTC
CDR3aa: CASSQGLAREQFF

d_gene: TRBD2
abundance: many
v_gene: TRBV29-1
j_gene: TRBJ2-1
CDR3nt: TGCAGCGTTGAAGATCTTATTCCGGGAGGCCACAATGAGCAGTTCTTC
CDR3aa: CSVEDLIPGGHNEQFF

d_gene: .
abundance: many
v_gene: TRBV5-1
j_gene: TRBJ2-5
CDR3nt: TGCGCCAGCAGTTCTGGACGTTACTCCCGGTACCAAGAGACCCAGTACTTC
CDR3aa: CASSSGRYSRYQETQYF

d_gene: .
abundance: hyperexpanded
v_gene: TRBV2
j_gene: TRBJ2-7
CDR3nt: TGTGCCAGCAGTGAAAGCGGCAGGCACTACGAGCAGTACTTC
CDR3aa: CASSESGRHYEQYF

d_gene: .
abundance: many
v_gene: TRBV20-1
j_gene: TRBJ2-7
CDR3nt: TGCAGTGCCCGACGGTTGAGCTCCTACGAGCAGTACTTC
CDR3aa: CSARRLSSYEQYF

d_gene: .
abundance: many
v_gene: TRBV20-1
j_gene: TRBJ2-5
CDR3nt: TGCAGTGCCCCCTTCGGGGTGAAGGAGACCCAGTACTTC
CDR3aa: CSAPFGVKETQYF

d_gene: TRBD2
abundance: many
v_gene: TRBV5-1
j_gene: TRBJ2-1
CDR3nt: TGCGCCAGCAGCTTGAGCGGGGGGCGCAATGAGCAGTTCTTC
CDR3aa: CASSLSGGRNEQFF

d_gene: .
abundance: many
v_gene: TRBV4-2
j_gene: TRBJ1-1
CDR3nt: TGTGCCAGCAGCCAAGGGAACACTGAAGCTTTCTTT
CDR3aa: CASSQGNTEAFF

d_gene: .
abundance: many
v_gene: TRBV5-1
j_gene: TRBJ2-1
CDR3nt: TGCGCCAGCAGCCTCACGGGCCCCTCCTACAATGAGCAGTTCTTC
CDR3aa: CASSLTGPSYNEQFF

d_gene: .
abundance: many
v_gene: TRBV28
j_gene: TRBJ2-7
CDR3nt: TGTGCCAGCAGTTTCGACACCTTAGGCGACGAGCAGTACTTC
CDR3aa: CASSFDTLGDEQYF

d_gene: .
abundance: many
v_gene: TRBV7-3
j_gene: TRBJ2-5
CDR3nt: TGTGCCAGCAGCTTAAATTCCGGAGAGACCCAGTACTTC
CDR3aa: CASSLNSGETQYF

d_gene: .
abundance: many
v_gene: TRBV4-2
j_gene: TRBJ2-7
CDR3nt: TGTGCCAGCAGCCAACTAGGGGGAGGGCCGTACGAGCAGTACTTC
CDR3aa: CASSQLGGGPYEQYF

d_gene: TRBD1
abundance: many
v_gene: TRBV12-3/TRBV12-4
j_gene: TRBJ2-1
CDR3nt: TGTGCCAGCAGTCCCGACAGGGTCGTTTGGTTCTTC
CDR3aa: CASSPDRVVWFF

d_gene: .
abundance: medium-sized
v_gene: TRBV21-1
j_gene: TRBJ1-5
CDR3nt: TGTGCCAGCAGCAAAGAGGGGGGTCCGCTTTCGCCCCAGCATTTT
CDR3aa: CASSKEGGPLSPQHF

d_gene: .
abundance: many
v_gene: TRBV20-1
j_gene: TRBJ1-1
CDR3nt: TGCAGTGCGCATCAAATCGAGGTGTTGACTGAAGCTTTCTTT
CDR3aa: CSAHQIEVLTEAFF

d_gene: TRBD1
abundance: .
v_gene: TRBV29-1
j_gene: TRBJ2-7
CDR3nt: TGCAGCGTTGAAGATCGGGGACAGAGCTCCTACGAGCAGTACTTC
CDR3aa: CSVEDRGQSSYEQYF

d_gene: .
abundance: many
v_gene: TRBV27
j_gene: TRBJ2-7
CDR3nt: TGTGCCAGCAGGATAAGACAGGCCAGCTACGAGCAGTACTTC
CDR3aa: CASRIRQASYEQYF

d_gene: TRBD1
abundance: many
v_gene: TRBV20-1
j_gene: TRBJ2-3
CDR3nt: TGCAGTGCGGTGAATGGACAGGGTACAACAGATACGCAGTATTTT
CDR3aa: CSAVNGQGTTDTQYF

d_gene: TRBD1
abundance: .
v_gene: TRBV14
j_gene: TRBJ2-7
CDR3nt: TGTGCCAGCAGCCAAACGACAGGGGGTTCCTACGAGCAGTACTTC
CDR3aa: CASSQTTGGSYEQYF

d_gene: TRBD1
abundance: many
v_gene: TRBV7-8
j_gene: TRBJ1-1
CDR3nt: TGTGCCAGCAGCAACCTCCGAGGGGGCGAAGCTTTCTTT
CDR3aa: CASSNLRGGEAFF

d_gene: TRBD2
abundance: many
v_gene: TRBV7-8
j_gene: TRBJ2-2
CDR3nt: TGTGCCAGCAGGCCCCTAGCGGGTCAGGTGGGGCCCGGGGAGCTGTTTTTT
CDR3aa: CASRPLAGQVGPGELFF

d_gene: .
abundance: many
v_gene: TRBV5-4
j_gene: TRBJ1-2
CDR3nt: TGTGCCAGCAGGCCCGCAGGGGCGGACTATGGCTACACCTTC
CDR3aa: CASRPAGADYGYTF

d_gene: TRBD2
abundance: many
v_gene: TRBV20-1
j_gene: TRBJ2-7
CDR3nt: TGCAGTGCTAGAGATATGTCTAGCGGTGACTCCTACGAGCAGTACTTC
CDR3aa: CSARDMSSGDSYEQYF

d_gene: .
abundance: many
v_gene: TRBV6-6
j_gene: TRBJ2-5
CDR3nt: TGTGCCAGCAGTTACTCCCCCGCCTCCCAACAGGACAACCAAGAGACCCAGTACTTC
CDR3aa: CASSYSPASQQDNQETQYF